Described below is a single T cell receptor beta chain sequence and its context. Its antigen remains unidentified. This sample stems from a study of shared clonotypes between healthy human individuals. General study points: Sequencing depth was predicted to influence how clonotypes are shared among donors. Sharing across four donors was highest in naive CD4 (around 5%) and lowest in memory CD8 (roughly 0.4%). The generation probabilities recorded for non-shared clonotypes fell below those of clonotypes shared by all four donors.

Measured with immunoSEQ multiplex PCR; TCRdb has only the in-frame clones, and not every one. Among about 2.4 million clones listed, more than 85% were seen once. V was trimmed by 2 bases and J by 2 bases, leaving 11 bases between them. This CDR3 is 15 amino acids long. From germline, CDR1 is SGHRS and CDR2 YFSETQ. The source of this sequence is a man between 18 and 35 years old in good health. Some clones in this sample may be carry-over from other donors' samples. The sample taken for sequencing was naive CD4+ T cells from PBMCs. As for subset: CD45RA+ positively selected. The chain combines TRBV5-1 with TRBJ1-3, with D hard to call. The CDR3 protein is CASSLKTSPGNTIYF. The CDR3 DNA follows: TGCGCCAGCAGCTTAAAGACCAGTCCTGGAAACACCATATATTTT.